This T cell receptor (beta chain) was sequenced during a study of cytomegalovirus exposure and HLA in healthy donors (dated by TCRdb to 2015 to 2018). The study in broad terms: According to an earlier analysis of 587 of the donors, about 179 million T cells yielded 100 million or so unique TCR beta sequences and about 300 Gb of sequence data. An early release covering some 640 HLA-typed donors comprised 250 to 350 gigabases of sequencing data and roughly 86 million unique TCR sequences. The genetic ancestry cluster associated with self-reported Caucasian donors included roughly four fifths of the 398 genotyped donors. The study aimed to test whether cataloging public T cell receptors could reveal signatures of past pathogen exposure. The study used immunosequencing to profile the T cell repertoires of 670 or so subjects and linked those repertoires to cytomegalovirus serostatus. Besides the first cohort of hundreds of subjects, a separate validation cohort made up of roughly 130 different subjects was used. To predict cytomegalovirus infection status, the study brought together high-throughput TCR immunosequencing, statistical association of individual TCRs with disease status, and machine learning. A later analysis re-examined previously published TCR beta repertoires from more than 550 donors and added high-resolution HLA genotyping to investigate patterns of TCR occurrence. The later analysis used no new phenotypic data to find candidate immune exposures, relying instead on TCR beta sequences and their occurrence across donors. An earlier analysis of 587 of the donors applied high-throughput TCR beta sequencing to assess whether each TCR beta V gene segment acted as functional or pseudogenic. Alongside the repertoire data, information on donor age, sex, ethnicity and CMV serostatus was compiled. A later genetic analysis took genome-wide SNP genotypes for 398 of the 666 donors and used that subset as a discovery cohort. All discovery cohort repertoires had been generated on a single sequencing platform. Class I and class II HLA loci were covered by the typing at four-digit resolution. The number of typed donors differed by locus: 629-630 for A, B, C, DRB1 and DQB1; some 500 for DQA1; over 600 for DPA1; and roughly 470 for DPB1. Four to six DR-DQ haplotypes were handled as single units for association and clustering, since linkage in the cohort was strong. On average, around 240,000 unique TCR beta nucleotide sequences were sequenced per donor among 398 genotyped donors of the cohort, with 15% to 20% of those sequences being non-productive. Study-wide conclusions, independent of this receptor: In an earlier analysis of over 550 of the donors, most TCR beta V segments were observed in productive rearrangements about 90% or about 30% of the time, broadly matching IMGT annotations. Some IMGT-functional V segments, including TRBV6-2 and TRBV6-3, could not be told apart with the 87-base-pair reads, so those segments were excluded. Three of the identified cytomegalovirus-associated TCR beta chains were confirmed in vitro to be specific for cytomegalovirus antigens. When HLA alleles, especially DR and DQ, strongly co-occurred, attributing TCR associations to individual alleles was difficult. CMV serostatus was the only immune exposure information available for the cohort. A cluster of highly shared sequence variants was judged likely to be a technical artifact of the sequencing pipeline. Several of the top co-occurrence clusters appeared to be linked to parvovirus B19, influenza, CMV and Epstein-Barr virus, according to a later analysis. In the study, approximately 150 TCR beta chains were listed as associated with cytomegalovirus. At a false discovery rate of 0.05, a later analysis linked around 17,000 TCR beta sequences to specific HLA alleles. Most CMV-associated TCR beta chains appeared to be HLA-restricted in a later analysis, and the HLA associations seemed to be driven largely by CMV exposure. A later genetic analysis reported fewer N-insertions in productive TCRs among donors in an Asian-associated ancestry cluster than the 666-donor mean. In a later analysis, HLA-associated TCR beta chains showed more clonal expansion and lower generation probabilities than non-associated chains that were equally common. In a later analysis, TCR association rates were found to vary across HLA loci, with the most associated TCRs seen for DRB1 alleles and the fewest for HLA-C alleles. A further reported finding was that TCR beta sequences accurately predicted the HLA-A and HLA-B alleles for most subjects in the first cohort. Presence/absence analyses assumed roughly uniform sequencing depth across donors, an assumption that may not hold. Only TCR beta chains were sequenced in this cohort, and the absence of alpha or paired-chain data limited detectable features. It was suggested by the authors that the approach could potentially be generalized to other disease states and immunological phenotypes. Because HLA typing was unavailable for some donors at each locus, only the typed subset was used in association tests. The earlier analysis of some 560 of the donors excluded seventeen rarely observed V segments, including chromosome 9 orphons, because counts were too low. An association between a missense DCLRE1C variant and V-gene and J-gene trimming of TCR beta chains was found in a later genetic analysis and replicated in an independent cohort. Cytomegalovirus status was reported to be diagnosed by the classifier with high specificity and sensitivity in both the original and validation cohorts. Most TCR sequences were observed very rarely across donors, whereas some public TCRs were present in many individuals. Linkage disequilibrium might explain the correlated functional status among segregating V segments, but an unknown experimental factor could not be ruled out.

The cohort comprised hundreds of healthy bone marrow donors. At the time of sampling, every cohort member was nominally healthy, though immune exposures that went unrecorded were likely present. The donor tested CMV seronegative, placing the donor among the 352 seronegative members of the cohort. Every donor gave a peripheral blood sample, and the peripheral blood mononuclear cells from that sample were used for TCR beta sequencing. The Qiagen DNeasy Blood Extraction Kit was used to extract genomic DNA from the blood cell samples. Library preparation employed the immunoSEQ multiplex PCR assay. A mixture of 60 forward primers for TCR Vbeta segments and 13 reverse primers for TCR Jbeta segments was used in the multiplex PCR. The CDR3 region of rearranged TCR beta genes was amplified from genomic DNA by a multiplex PCR assay. The amplified TCR beta libraries were sequenced on the Illumina HiSeq System as 87-base-pair reads. Per the source publication's procedure: In a later analysis, some 80 million unique TCR beta chains were counted across the roughly 610 repertoires, and roughly 10 million of these chains were shared by at least two donors. Raw reads were error-corrected and collapsed into unique sequences with a nearest-neighbor algorithm that merged closely related sequences to remove PCR and sequencing errors. To assign V, D and J gene segments, CDR3 sequences were aligned to IMGT reference sequences. For a sequence to be retained, a match of at least six nucleotides was required to both a V gene segment and a J gene segment. A rearrangement counted as productive if the CDR3 had no stop codons and remained in frame with V and J, and every other rearrangement counted as non-productive. Following IMGT convention, CDR3 was defined as the stretch from the second conserved V-encoded cysteine to the conserved J-encoded phenylalanine. Sequences without an unambiguous match to a single V gene segment were excluded from the earlier analysis of about 640 of the donors. In an earlier analysis of approximately 550 of the donors, V segments were called functional above 56.7% productive rearrangements and were called segregating when the between-donor standard deviation exceeded 5%. A statistical classification framework was built to diagnose cytomegalovirus status from the catalog of TCR beta chain sequences. In a later analysis, V and J genes were assigned by comparing TCR nucleotide sequences against IMGT/GENE-DB human TR gene sequences. Using the TCRdist pipeline, a later analysis assigned CDR3 sequences along with most-parsimonious VDJ recombination scenarios. In a later analysis, every TCR beta chain was defined by the combination of its CDR3 amino acid sequence and its V-gene family, and reads without a unique V-gene family were dropped. A later analysis removed 592 highly shared, low-generation-probability nucleotide sequences to deal with suspected cross-contamination and a sequencing artifact. For each public chain, a later analysis derived a clonal expansion index from normalized ranks of inferred template counts within each repertoire. Generation probabilities in a later analysis came from a VDJ recombination model fitted to out-of-frame rearrangements, and those results were checked against IGoR. In a later analysis, hypergeometric tests were used to score TCR-TCR, TCR-HLA and TCR-CMV co-occurrence, with a repertoire-size bias correction applied to TCR pairs. False discovery rates were estimated in a later analysis by permuting HLA or CMV assignments 20 times. In a later analysis, co-occurring TCRs were grouped using DBSCAN, with TCRdist sequence similarity added in when clustering inside HLA-allele-positive subsets. Repertoires with fewer than 30,000 or more than 120,000 public chains, plus five repertoires with anomalous nucleotide sharing, were excluded from co-occurrence clustering. The source is immuneACCESS, and TCRdb retained only in-frame sequences with V and J called. Part of the clones is not carried over; for the studies checked, unresolved V genes explain less than half of this, and the remainder is unexplained. The V and J calls and clone size are taken from that table; D and trimming were inferred from the DNA. The sample has approximately 130,000 clones on record, roughly 79% of them singletons. About 1.8% of the sample goes to the ten largest clones.

About this clone: The antigen it recognizes is unknown. Per-base qualities were not stored, and no clone one base away is much larger.

Ends trimmed: V by 0 bases, J by 3 bases; bases unmatched to a gene: 2. The CDR3 starts with the cysteine, ends with the phenylalanine, and has 15 residues. The retained sequence is limited to the CDR3, 45 bases, with the frame set at the first base. CDR1 and CDR2 (SGDLS, YYNGEE) derive from the germline V gene. The sequenced material came from PBMCs. The rearranged segments are TRBV9 and TRBJ2-3; 9 central bases correspond to TRBD1. The TCR comes from a woman in her forties or fifties in good health and CMV-seronegative. The nucleotide sequence is given as TGTGCCAGCAGCGTAGTGGGACAGGGTACAGATACGCAGTATTTT. Translated, this gives CASSVVGQGTDTQYF.